This is a list of T cell receptor beta chains from one sample in a study of blood T cell repertoires in COVID-19. Method: immunoSEQ multiplex PCR; TCRdb's copy keeps in-frame clones and lacks some. The table records a few hundred thousand clones, approximately 91% of them present only once. Input material: PBMCs or T cells enriched from blood (not recorded which). These receptor sequences come from a woman aged 40 to 55 who had been exposed to COVID-19. CDR3s include the opening cysteine and the closing phenylalanine or tryptophan. Each record gives: clone size, D gene, V gene, J gene, CDR3 DNA, CDR3 protein. D genes are given only for firm matches. Some rows have no size entry. The others give once, few or many, or a class for an expanded clone.

once	.	TRBV7-9	TRBJ1-1	TGTGCCAGCATTACCGTCCAGGCGAACACTGAAGCTTTCTTT	CASITVQANTEAFF
.	TRBD2	TRBV7-8	TRBJ2-4	TGTGCCAGCAGCGCCGTCCCGGGACTAGCGAGCAAAAACATTCAGTACTTC	CASSAVPGLASKNIQYF
.	.	TRBV9	TRBJ2-7	TGTGCCAGCAGCGTAATGCAGAACTCCTACGAGCAGTACTTC	CASSVMQNSYEQYF
.	.	TRBV7-2	TRBJ1-2	TGTGCCAGCAGCTTAGAGGGTGGAACGGGGGGCTACACCTTC	CASSLEGGTGGYTF
.	TRBD1	TRBV6-1	TRBJ1-5	TGTGCCAGCAGTGACGTCAGGGGGGCCGGCAATCAGCCCCAGCATTTT	CASSDVRGAGNQPQHF
.	TRBD1	TRBV7-9	TRBJ1-5	TGTGCCAGCAGCCCCCGGGACAGCGATCAGCCCCAGCATTTT	CASSPRDSDQPQHF
.	TRBD1	TRBV29-1	TRBJ1-2	TGCAGCGTTGAACCCGACAGGGGCTATGGCTACACCTTC	CSVEPDRGYGYTF
.	TRBD1	TRBV6-5	TRBJ1-2	TGTGCCAGCAGTTACGGTGGGACAGGGTCTGGCTACACCTTC	CASSYGGTGSGYTF
.	TRBD1	TRBV24-1	TRBJ1-2	TGTGCCACCAGTGATTTGGGCAGGGGGCCCCATGGCTACACCTTC	CATSDLGRGPHGYTF
.	.	TRBV25-1	TRBJ1-4	TGTGCCAGCAGTGATTGGACAGTCAGTGCAACTAATGAAAAACTGTTTTTT	CASSDWTVSATNEKLFF
.	TRBD1	TRBV13	TRBJ1-1	TGTGCCAGCAGCCCCAGGGGGCACTCGGTTGAGGCTGAAGCTTTCTTT	CASSPRGHSVEAEAFF
.	.	TRBV9	TRBJ2-1	TGTGCCAGCAGCGTAGAACCCCTTCGAGGGGGTCATAGCTCCTACAATGAGCAGTTCTTC	CASSVEPLRGGHSSYNEQFF
.	.	TRBV5-4	TRBJ2-1	TGTGCCAGCAGCTACGGCGGCAGGGTTGGCAATGAGCAGTTCTTC	CASSYGGRVGNEQFF
few	TRBD2	TRBV10-1	TRBJ2-7	TGCGCCAGCAGTGATGGGGGGGTTTCCTACGAGCAGTACTTC	CASSDGGVSYEQYF
few	.	TRBV2	TRBJ1-2	TGTGCCAGCAGCTTACTGATATCGGGAGATGGCTACACCTTC	CASSLLISGDGYTF
.	.	TRBV19	TRBJ2-3	TGTGCCAGTAGTATTGGGCCAGATACGCAGTATTTT	CASSIGPDTQYF
.	TRBD1	TRBV12-5	TRBJ1-1	TGTGCTAGTGGTTTGGTTTTACCTGGACAGGGAACTGAAGCTTTCTTT	CASGLVLPGQGTEAFF
few	TRBD1	TRBV5-1	TRBJ2-7	TGCGCCAGCAGCTTGGGACAGGGGTACCACGAGCAGTACTTC	CASSLGQGYHEQYF
.	TRBD1	TRBV5-1	TRBJ2-1	TGCGCCAGCAGCCTAGCGGCCGGGGGACAGGGTGATCCCATGTTCTTC	CASSLAAGGQGDPMFF
.	TRBD2	TRBV5-4	TRBJ2-3	TGTGCCAGCAGCTCCGGACTAGCGGGGGGAACGCAGTATTTT	CASSSGLAGGTQYF
.	.	TRBV6-4	TRBJ1-5	TGTGCCAGCAGCCAGGGGAGCAATCAGCCCCAGCATTTT	CASSQGSNQPQHF
once	TRBD2	TRBV7-6	TRBJ2-3	TGTGCCAGCAGCTGGGGACTAGCGGGCAACACAGATACGCAGTATTTT	CASSWGLAGNTDTQYF